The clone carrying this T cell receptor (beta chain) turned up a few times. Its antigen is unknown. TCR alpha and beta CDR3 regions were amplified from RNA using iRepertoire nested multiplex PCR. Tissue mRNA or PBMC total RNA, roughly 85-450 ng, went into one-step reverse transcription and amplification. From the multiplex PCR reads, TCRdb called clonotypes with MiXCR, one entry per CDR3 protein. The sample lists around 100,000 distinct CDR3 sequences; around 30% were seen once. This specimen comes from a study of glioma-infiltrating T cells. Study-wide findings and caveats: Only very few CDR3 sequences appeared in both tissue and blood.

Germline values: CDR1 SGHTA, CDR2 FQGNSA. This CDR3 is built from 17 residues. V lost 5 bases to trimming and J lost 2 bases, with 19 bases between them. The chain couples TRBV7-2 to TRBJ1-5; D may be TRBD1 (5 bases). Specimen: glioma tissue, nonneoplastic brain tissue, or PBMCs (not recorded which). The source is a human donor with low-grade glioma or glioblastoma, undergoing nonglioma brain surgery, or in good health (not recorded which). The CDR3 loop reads CASSAGFGRRGNQPQHF. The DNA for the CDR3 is TGTGCCAGCAGCGCGGGCTTTGGGCGCAGGGGCAATCAGCCCCAGCATTTT.